This T cell receptor (beta chain) was captured by sequencing in a study of cytomegalovirus exposure and HLA in healthy donors. The study's findings and limits: Versus the approximately 720-donor mean, an Asian-associated ancestry cluster reportedly showed fewer N-insertions in a later analysis. TRBV6-2, TRBV6-3 and some other V segments were excluded as indistinguishable.

The PCR made use of 60 Vbeta and 13 Jbeta primers. Assay: immunoSEQ multiplex PCR; the TCRdb copy retains only in-frame clones and omits some. This sample carries 60,000 to 70,000 clones, about 80% of them seen once, and the ten largest clones take around 7.6%. The donors were healthy bone marrow donors. To note about this clone: The antigen is undetermined.

The CDR3 covers 15 residues. Germline V gene lookup returns CDR1 LGHNA and CDR2 YNFKEQ. V shed 0 bases and J 8 bases; nucleotides not matched to a gene: 8. The V and J genes are TRBV4-2 and TRBJ2-7; TRBD2 matches at 9 bases. This TCR derives from a man between 60 and 75 years old in good health and CMV-seropositive. Source material: PBMCs. CDR3 coding DNA: TGTGCCAGCAGCCAAGATCGGGGTAGCGGGAGACAGCAGTACTTC. Its protein is CASSQDRGSGRQQYF.